The 32 T cell receptor beta chains reported below all come from one sample, sequenced in a study of blood T cell repertoires in COVID-19. Only in-frame clones appear in the TCRdb table, and some are missing; sequencing was by immunoSEQ multiplex PCR. Counted here are about 350,000 clones, roughly 90% occurring once; the ten biggest clones make up 1%. Sequenced material: PBMCs or T cells enriched from blood (not recorded which). These TCRs come from a woman aged 25 to 45 who had been exposed to COVID-19.

V usage is TRBV9 and J usage is TRBJ2-2; D might be TRBD2 (5 bases). Germline CDR1 is SGDLS and CDR2 is YYNGEE. CDR3 length: 16 residues. Trimming pared 4 bases from V and 0 bases from J, leaving 13 bases between. The CDR3 reads CASSLQVEANTGELFF. CDR3 coding DNA: TGTGCCAGCAGCCTCCAGGTGGAGGCGAACACCGGGGAGCTGTTTTTT.

Many counts were recorded for this clone. This chain links TRBV29-1 with TRBJ2-7, with 10 bases aligning to TRBD2. V shed 2 bases, J shed 5 bases, and the junction held 6 bases outside the gene matches. Germline V lookup: CDR1 SQVTM, CDR2 ANQGSEA. This CDR3 is 14 amino acids long. The chain's CDR3 is CSVEKSSGSDEQYF. CDR3 coding DNA: TGCAGCGTTGAAAAGTCTAGCGGGAGCGACGAGCAGTACTTC.

V gene TRBV24-1 combines with J gene TRBJ2-4; D remains ambiguous. Trimming stripped 5 bases from V and 3 bases from J, with 16 bases between. The CDR3 length is 16 residues. The germline V gene has CDR1 KGHDR and CDR2 SFDVKD. This CDR3 reads CATSAPGLLGKNIQYF. The CDR3 DNA reads as TGTGCCACCAGTGCCCCGGGTCTTCTTGGCAAAAACATTCAGTACTTC.

In this sample, this clone turned up once. The chain is built from TRBV6-5 and TRBJ1-2; 9 bases line up with TRBD1. With V trimmed by 7 bases and J by 6 bases, 12 bases remained unmatched. This CDR3 contains 15 residues. Germline V CDR1 and CDR2: MNHEY, SVGAGI. CDR3 DNA: TGTGCCAGCAACCCAAGGGACAGGGAAGACCATGGCTACACCTTC. Translating it yields CASNPRDREDHGYTF.

The chain joins TRBV7-8 to TRBJ1-2, with 10 bases that match TRBD1. This CDR3 region has 15 residues. V dropped 5 bases and J dropped 7; count of bases not matched to a gene: 10. Per the germline V gene, CDR1 is SGHVS and CDR2 is FQNEAQ. CDR3 region: CASSERGQGTSGYTF. The CDR3 bases are TGTGCCAGCAGCGAGAGGGGACAGGGGACTTCTGGCTACACCTTC.

The chain recombines TRBV6-1 with TRBJ2-1; the match to TRBD2 covers 7 bases. The CDR3 extends over 18 amino acids. Germline CDR1 is MNHNS and CDR2 is SASEGT. Trimming took 3 bases from V and 2 from J; bases not matched to a gene: 13. CDR3 protein: CASSDPPPLARTYNEQFF. The CDR3 DNA sequence: TGTGCCAGCAGTGACCCTCCCCCACTAGCGAGGACCTACAATGAGCAGTTCTTC.

DNA for the CDR3: TGCAGCGTTCTACAGGGGGCCGGTAATGAAAAACTGTTTTTT. Translation: CSVLQGAGNEKLFF. V and J are TRBV29-1 and TRBJ1-4, with 9 bases identical to TRBD1. There are 14 residues in the CDR3. The germline gives CDR1 SQVTM, CDR2 ANQGSEA. V was clipped by 5 bases and J by 4 bases; unmatched bases: 5.

The CDR3: CATTTNRGDTQYF. In nucleotides, the CDR3 is TGTGCCACCACCACCAACAGGGGGGATACGCAGTATTTT. The J gene is TRBJ2-3, the V gene TRBV24-1; 8 nucleotides align to TRBD1. V trimming: 8 bases; J trimming: 6 bases; junction bases outside the gene matches: 6. CDR1 is KGHDR and CDR2 is SFDVKD in the germline V gene. The CDR3 consists of 13 residues.

This chain joins TRBV5-8 and TRBJ2-1; 10 bases align to TRBD2. Germline loops: CDR1 SGHTS, CDR2 YDEGEE. The CDR3 contains 16 residues. Trimming at V came to 4 bases and at J to 4 bases, leaving 8 bases not matched to a gene. The CDR3 protein is CASSPLLAGAYNEQFF. The CDR3 bases are TGTGCCAGCAGCCCCCTGCTAGCGGGAGCGTACAATGAGCAGTTCTTC.

The chain combines TRBV29-1 with TRBJ2-7, with D possibly matching TRBD1 (5 bases). Trimming cost V 4 bases and J 0 bases, with 13 bases left between them. CDR1 is SQVTM and CDR2 is ANQGSEA in the germline V gene. This CDR3 spans 14 amino acids. The CDR3 is CSVGLQGRSYEQYF. Here the CDR3 DNA reads TGCAGCGTTGGTCTCCAGGGTCGCTCCTACGAGCAGTACTTC.

The chain carries TRBV7-9 and TRBJ2-1; 7 nucleotides align to TRBD1. Germline loops: CDR1 SEHNR, CDR2 FQNEAQ (reference sequence). V gave up 7 bases and J gave up 6 bases; unmatched junction bases: 12. The CDR3 has 15 residues. The CDR3 loop reads CASTRNDRDFNEQFF. The DNA for the CDR3 is TGTGCCAGCACAAGAAACGACAGGGATTTCAATGAGCAGTTCTTC. Full variable domain (rest looked up from reference TRBV7-9 and TRBJ2-1): DTGVSQNPRHKITKRGQNVTFRCDPISEHNRLYWYRQTLGQGPEFLTYFQNEAQLEKSRLLSDRFSAERPKGSFSTLEIQRTEQGDSAMYLCASTRNDRDFNEQFFGPGTRLTVL.

The chain links TRBV27 to TRBJ2-7; TRBD2 matches 8 bases. Unmatched junction bases numbered 8, after V lost 7 bases and J lost 6 bases. The CDR3 has 13 amino acids. Germline V gene data show CDR1 as MNHEY and CDR2 as SMNVEV (reference sequence). The CDR3 coding sequence is TGTGCCAGCAAAATTAGCGGGATGCGCGAGCAGTACTTC. Amino acid sequence: CASKISGMREQYF.

This rearrangement joins TRBV7-6 to TRBJ2-7, with 14 bases that match TRBD2. Per the germline V gene, CDR1 is SGHVS and CDR2 is FNYEAQ. The CDR3 runs to 18 residues. V gave up 5 bases and J gave up 4 bases; unmatched junction bases: 13. Written as DNA, the CDR3 is TGTGCCAGCAGCCAGCCAGTTGACGGACTAGCGGGGGGTTACGAGCAGTACTTC. Translating gives CASSQPVDGLAGGYEQYF.

The chain combines TRBV28 with TRBJ2-2, with D maybe TRBD1 (6 bases). CDR3 size: 14 residues. The germline V and J ends were trimmed by 7 bases and 1 base, with 10 bases remaining between them. Germline CDR1 MDHEN, CDR2 SYDVKM. CDR3 protein: CASTEQGNTGELFF. CDR3 nucleotides: TGTGCCAGCACGGAACAGGGGAACACCGGGGAGCTGTTTTTT.

The CDR3 DNA reads as TGTGCCAGCATCAGCTATGGCTACACCTTC. It translates to CASISYGYTF. The V call is TRBV28, the J call TRBJ1-2; no clear D. This CDR3 comprises 10 residues. Trimming took 7 bases from V and 4 from J, leaving 4 bases between them. Germline V gene data show CDR1 as MDHEN and CDR2 as SYDVKM.

The V call is TRBV6-6, the J call TRBJ1-2; D gene unclear. Germline-derived CDR1 and CDR2 are MNHNY and SVGAGI (reference sequence). Trimming left V 7 bases short and J 7 bases short, with 13 bases between. The CDR3 totals 12 residues. The DNA of the CDR3 is TGTGCCAGCACCCCGTTTTCTAGTGGCTACACCTTC. Translation gives CASTPFSSGYTF.

The chain recombines TRBV2 with TRBJ2-1, with D possibly TRBD1 on 5 matching bases. The length of the CDR3 is 15 residues. V was clipped by 7 bases and J by 0 bases, with 13 bases between them. Germline CDR1 and CDR2: SNHLY and FYNNEI. The CDR3 spells CASNPTVGSYNEQFF. DNA of the CDR3: TGTGCCAGCAATCCGACAGTCGGCTCCTACAATGAGCAGTTCTTC.

The table lists this clone with a count of one. In the same sample, other DNA sequences code for this CDR3. This CDR3 reads CASSLAGEYNEQFF. CDR3 nucleotides: TGTGCCAGCAGTTTGGCCGGGGAATACAATGAGCAGTTCTTC. J is TRBJ2-1 and V is TRBV27; possibly TRBD2 for D (5 bases). Germline values: CDR1 MNHEY, CDR2 SMNVEV (reference sequence). CDR3 size: 14 residues. V lost 3 bases and J 4 bases, leaving 10 bases between the germline ends.

The chain is built from TRBV2 and TRBJ2-1; 7 positions agree with TRBD2. The V and J ends lost 2 bases and 4 bases, in that order; junction bases with no gene match: 8. This CDR3 has 16 residues. The V gene's germline CDR1 is SNHLY and CDR2 FYNNEI. This CDR3 is CASSELPAGLYNEQFF. The CDR3 region has the DNA TGTGCCAGCAGTGAACTCCCAGCGGGACTATACAATGAGCAGTTCTTC.

This chain joins TRBV7-8 and TRBJ2-5; no clear D. V was shortened by 5 bases and J by 3 bases, with 22 bases between the two germline ends. This CDR3 contains 17 residues. Germline V lookup: CDR1 SGHVS, CDR2 FQNEAQ. The CDR3 here is CASSREPNGTNKETQYF. DNA for the CDR3: TGTGCCAGCAGCCGAGAACCCAATGGCACTAATAAAGAGACCCAGTACTTC.

V usage is TRBV7-8 and J usage is TRBJ2-2, with TRBD2 as a possible D gene (6 bases). V lost 6 bases to trimming and J lost 6 bases, with 17 bases between them. Per germline, CDR1 SGHVS and CDR2 FQNEAQ. The CDR3 is made up of 15 amino acids. Here the CDR3 reads CASRPSGGKAGELFF. The DNA for the CDR3 is TGTGCCAGCAGGCCCTCGGGCGGGAAGGCCGGGGAGCTGTTTTTT. Combining the CDR3 with reference TRBV7-8 and TRBJ2-2 gives the whole variable domain GAGVSQSPRYKVAKRGQDVALRCDPISGHVSLFWYQQALGQGPEFLTYFQNEAQLDKSGLPSDRFFAERPEGSVSTLKIQRTQQEDSAVYLCASRPSGGKAGELFFGEGSRLTVL.

J is TRBJ1-6 and V is TRBV19; D is unresolved. Germline V gene sequence: CDR1 LNHDA, CDR2 SQIVND (reference sequence). This CDR3 is 14 amino acids long. The V and J ends lost 8 bases and 7 bases respectively, with 15 bases between them. The CDR3 nucleotides are TGTGCCAGTCATGGCGGGGATCTAAATTCACCCCTCCACTTT. It codes for CASHGGDLNSPLHF.

The genes are TRBV28 and TRBJ2-7; 7 bases agree with TRBD1. This CDR3 spans 14 amino acids. The germline V gene has CDR1 MDHEN and CDR2 SYDVKM. The CDR3 is CALTPTGVSYEQYF. The CDR3 region has the DNA TGTGCTCTTACCCCCACAGGGGTATCCTACGAGCAGTACTTC.

V is TRBV5-3 and J is TRBJ2-1; D may be TRBD2 (5 bases). TRBV5-3 is an open reading frame, and its role is uncertain. Deletions cut 4 bases from V and 8 bases from J, with 13 bases between. The CDR3 length is 13 residues. This CDR3 reads CARSHPLADEQFF. The CDR3 DNA reads TGTGCCAGAAGCCACCCGCTAGCCGATGAGCAGTTCTTC.

This chain joins TRBV3-1 (or the pseudogene TRBV3-2) and TRBJ2-3; 10 bases map to TRBD2. The CDR3 covers 18 residues. The trim removed 3 bases at V and 6 bases at J, leaving 15 bases unmatched. The germline gives CDR1 LGHDT, CDR2 YNNKEL (reference sequence). Here the CDR3 DNA reads TGTGCCAGCAGCCAGCACCCCACTAGCGGGATGCGAACGGATACGCAGTATTTT. This codes for CASSQHPTSGMRTDTQYF.

This clone appeared once. V usage is TRBV7-2 and J usage is TRBJ2-7; maybe TRBD2 (6 bases). The germline CDR1 and CDR2 sequences are SGHTA and FQGNSA. V dropped 5 bases and J dropped 3 bases, with 11 bases sitting between them. CDR3 length equals 13 residues. CDR3 loop: CASSTGGGYEQYF. The CDR3 DNA reads as TGTGCCAGCAGCACCGGGGGAGGCTACGAGCAGTACTTC.

The chain has TRBV27 and TRBJ1-1, with D unclear. CDR3 length equals 14 residues. Trimming took off 2 bases at V and 0 bases at J, with 7 bases between the two ends. CDR1 and CDR2 (germline): MNHEY, SMNVEV (reference sequence). The CDR3 spells CASSLTAVNTEAFF. The CDR3, as DNA: TGTGCCAGCAGTTTAACCGCGGTGAACACTGAAGCTTTCTTT.

This chain links TRBV3-1 (or the pseudogene TRBV3-2) with TRBJ2-4, with a tentative D call TRBD2 (5 bases). Trimming removed 4 bases from V and 0 bases from J, with 13 bases in between. This CDR3 has 16 amino acids. The germline V gene encodes CDR1 LGHDT and CDR2 YNNKEL (reference sequence). CDR3 bases: TGTGCCAGCAGCCCATCTGGGCGGGTAGCCAAAAACATTCAGTACTTC. Its protein product is CASSPSGRVAKNIQYF.

The rearrangement joins TRBV9 to TRBJ2-3, with a tentative D call TRBD2 (5 bases). CDR3 size: 13 residues. V lost 5 bases, J lost 2 bases, and 9 bases lay in between. The germline V gene encodes CDR1 SGDLS and CDR2 YYNGEE. The CDR3 is CASRGSATDTQYF. CDR3 sequence (DNA): TGTGCCAGCAGGGGGAGCGCCACAGATACGCAGTATTTT. Combining the CDR3 with reference TRBV9 and TRBJ2-3 gives the whole variable domain DSGVTQTPKHLITATGQRVTLRCSPRSGDLSVYWYQQSLDQGLQFLIQYYNGEERAKGNILERFSAQQFPDLHSELNLSSLELGDSALYFCASRGSATDTQYFGPGTRLTVL.

CDR3 sequence (DNA): TGTGCCAGTCGCCTAGCGGGAGTGGTGGATACGCAGTATTTT. Protein sequence: CASRLAGVVDTQYF. This sequence joins TRBV19 and TRBJ2-3, with 10 bases fitting TRBD2. Germline lookup yields CDR1 LNHDA and CDR2 SQIVND (reference sequence). This CDR3 is built from 14 residues. The junction had 8 bases not matched to a gene; V was cut back by 8 bases and J by 6 bases.

The V call is TRBV19, the J call TRBJ2-1; 13 bases are shared with TRBD2. This CDR3 is built from 20 residues. From germline, CDR1 is LNHDA and CDR2 SQIVND (reference sequence). V shed 3 bases, J shed 5 bases, and the junction held 16 bases outside the gene matches. CDR3 DNA sequence: TGTGCCAGTAGTATGGGGGTCGGACTAGCGGGAGAGGAGCGCCACAATGAGCAGTTCTTC. Amino acids: CASSMGVGLAGEERHNEQFF. The full variable domain, in which reference TRBV19 and TRBJ2-1 provide the parts outside the CDR3, is DGGITQSPKYLFRKEGQNVTLSCEQNLNHDAMYWYRQDPGQGLRLIYYSQIVNDFQKGDIAEGYSVSREKKESFPLTVTSAQKNPTAFYLCASSMGVGLAGEERHNEQFFGPGTRLTVL.

This chain uses TRBV10-1 with TRBJ1-2; TRBD1 is a possible D gene (5 bases). Trimming stripped 2 bases from V and 4 bases from J, with 11 bases between. The germline V gene has CDR1 WNHNN and CDR2 SYGVQD (reference sequence). CDR3 size: 14 residues. CDR3 amino acids: CASSELRGIYGYTF. In DNA, the CDR3 is TGCGCCAGCAGTGAGCTTCGGGGGATCTATGGCTACACCTTC.